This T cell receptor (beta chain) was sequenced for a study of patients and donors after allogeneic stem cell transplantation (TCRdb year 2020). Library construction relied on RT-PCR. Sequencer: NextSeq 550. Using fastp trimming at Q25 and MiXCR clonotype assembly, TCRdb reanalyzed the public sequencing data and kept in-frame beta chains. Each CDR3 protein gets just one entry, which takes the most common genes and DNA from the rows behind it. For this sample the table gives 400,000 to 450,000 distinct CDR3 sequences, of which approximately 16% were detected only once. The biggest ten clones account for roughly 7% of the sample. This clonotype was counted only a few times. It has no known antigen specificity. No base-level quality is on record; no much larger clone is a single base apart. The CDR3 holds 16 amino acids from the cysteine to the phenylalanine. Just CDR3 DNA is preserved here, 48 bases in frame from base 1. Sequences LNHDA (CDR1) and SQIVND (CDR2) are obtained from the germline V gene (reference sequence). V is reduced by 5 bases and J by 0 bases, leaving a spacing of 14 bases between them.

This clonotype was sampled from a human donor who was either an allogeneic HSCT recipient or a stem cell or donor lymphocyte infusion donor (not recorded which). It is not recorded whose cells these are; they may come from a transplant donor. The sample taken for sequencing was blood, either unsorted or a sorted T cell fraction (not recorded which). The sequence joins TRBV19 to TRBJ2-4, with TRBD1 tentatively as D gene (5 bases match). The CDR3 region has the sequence CASSPRTPLAKNIQYF. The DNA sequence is TGTGCCAGTAGTCCCCGGACACCGCTAGCCAAAAACATTCAGTACTTC.